The clone carrying this T cell receptor beta chain has more than one count but fewer than ten. Its antigen is currently unknown. V dropped 3 bases and J dropped 3; count of bases not matched to a gene: 6. This CDR3 is 16 amino acids long. Germline CDR1 reads SGHNT; CDR2 reads YYREEE (reference sequence). The sample comes from a study of graft-versus-host responses after intestinal transplantation. Study at large: Multivisceral, liver-intestinal, or isolated intestinal grafts were transplanted into recipients.

Measured with immunoSEQ multiplex PCR; TCRdb has only the in-frame clones, and not every one. Of tens of thousands of clones detected, about 89% appear once; the ten largest clones hold 0.5% to 0.8%. The rearrangement joins TRBV5-4 to TRBJ2-5, with 12 bases lining up with TRBD1. The specimen was unstimulated CD4+ T cells sorted from spleen or lymph node cells, collected before transplant. The sequence was obtained from a human donor who was the organ donor for an intestinal transplant. CDR3 coding DNA: TGTGCCAGCAGCTCGGGACAGGGGGCGCTCGAAGAGACCCAGTACTTC. Translating it yields CASSSGQGALEETQYF.